The 4 T cell receptor beta chains presented below share a single source sample, sequenced in a study of blood T cell repertoires in COVID-19. The table came from immunoSEQ multiplex PCR; TCRdb's copy has only in-frame clones and leaves some out. The profile shows approximately 110,000 clones, over 70% of them singletons. The sequencing sample was made of peripheral blood. The source is a man between 50 and 59 years old with acute or convalescent COVID-19.

This chain links TRBV9 with TRBJ1-4; D gene uncertain. The CDR3 covers 15 residues. Per the germline V gene, CDR1 is SGDLS and CDR2 is YYNGEE. V lost 4 bases and J lost 5, with 15 bases in between. The CDR3 sequence is CASSFRLGGNEKLFF. As DNA, the CDR3 is TGTGCCAGCAGCTTCCGCCTAGGAGGGAATGAAAAACTGTTTTTT.

V usage is TRBV27 and J usage is TRBJ1-1, with 10 bases fitting TRBD1. The CDR3 spans 16 residues. The ends lost 2 bases at V and 5 bases at J; junction bases unmatched: 8. In germline, CDR1 is MNHEY, CDR2 SMNVEV (reference sequence). The CDR3 sequence: CASSLQDRGRGTEAFF. The CDR3 nucleotides read TGTGCCAGCAGTTTACAAGACAGGGGGCGTGGGACTGAAGCTTTCTTT.

This rearrangement joins TRBV5-1 to TRBJ1-2; D call uncertain. The CDR3 is 12 amino acids. In germline, CDR1 is SGHRS, CDR2 YFSETQ. V was cut by 5 bases and J by 0 bases, with 5 bases left in between. CDR3 loop: CASSETNYGYTF. In nucleotides, the CDR3 is TGCGCCAGCAGTGAGACTAACTATGGCTACACCTTC.

The gene calls are TRBV7-8 and TRBJ1-4; 8 bases are a match to TRBD1. Germline V gives CDR1 SGHVS, CDR2 FQNEAQ. The CDR3 extends over 15 amino acids. The V segment lost 5 bases and the J segment 5 bases; nucleotides outside the gene matches: 7. The chain's CDR3 is CASSPLDRENEKLFF. The CDR3 coding sequence is TGTGCCAGCAGCCCCCTGGACAGGGAGAATGAAAAACTGTTTTTT.